This entry features one TCR beta chain sequence. These data originate in a study of blood T cell repertoires in COVID-19. Study-wide context: The United States, Italy and Spain supplied acute and convalescent COVID-19 samples. The analysed material was cDNA or gDNA that came from T cells, B-cell-depleted T cells, or PBMCs.

Original processing methods: Reference gene primer amplification gave nucleated cell count estimates. Sequenced by immunoSEQ multiplex PCR; TCRdb stores in-frame clones only, minus some. The V and J calls and clone size come from that table; D and trimming were worked out from the DNA. The table records roughly 48,000 clones, about 92% of them present only once. The germline V and J ends were trimmed by 0 bases and 6 bases, with 4 bases remaining between them. Germline values: CDR1 SGHDT, CDR2 YYEEEE. The CDR3 consists of 12 residues. Specimen: peripheral blood. This chain connects TRBV5-6 to TRBJ2-1; the D is unclear. The sequence derives from an elderly woman with acute or convalescent COVID-19. CDR3 loop: CASSLAGNEQFF. As DNA, the CDR3 is TGTGCCAGCAGCTTGGCAGGCAATGAGCAGTTCTTC. The variable domain in full, completed from reference TRBV5-6 and TRBJ2-1, reads DAGVTQSPTHLIKTRGQQVTLRCSPKSGHDTVSWYQQALGQGPQFIFQYYEEEERQRGNFPDRFSGHQFPNYSSELNVNALLLGDSALYLCASSLAGNEQFFGPGTRLTVL.